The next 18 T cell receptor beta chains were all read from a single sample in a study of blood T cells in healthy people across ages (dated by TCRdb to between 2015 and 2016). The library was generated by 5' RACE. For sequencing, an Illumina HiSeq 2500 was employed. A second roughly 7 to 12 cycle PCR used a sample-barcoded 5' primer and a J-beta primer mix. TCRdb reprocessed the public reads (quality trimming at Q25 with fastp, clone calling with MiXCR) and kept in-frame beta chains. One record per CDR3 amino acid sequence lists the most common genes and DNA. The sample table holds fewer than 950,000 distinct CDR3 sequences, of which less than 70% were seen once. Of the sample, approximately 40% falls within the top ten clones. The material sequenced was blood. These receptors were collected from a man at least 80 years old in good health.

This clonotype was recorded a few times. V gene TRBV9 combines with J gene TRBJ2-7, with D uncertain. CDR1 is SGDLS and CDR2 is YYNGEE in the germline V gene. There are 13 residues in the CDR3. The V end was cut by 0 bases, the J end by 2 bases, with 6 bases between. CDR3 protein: CASSVGETYEQYF. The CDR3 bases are TGTGCCAGCAGCGTAGGGGAAACCTACGAGCAGTACTTC.

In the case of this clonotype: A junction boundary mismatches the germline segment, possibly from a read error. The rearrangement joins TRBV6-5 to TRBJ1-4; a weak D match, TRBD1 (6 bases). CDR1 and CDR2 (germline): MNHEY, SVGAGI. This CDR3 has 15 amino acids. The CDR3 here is CAGSYSMGAGEKLFF. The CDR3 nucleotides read TGTGCCGGCAGTTACTCGATGGGGGCTGGGGAAAAACTGTTTTTT.

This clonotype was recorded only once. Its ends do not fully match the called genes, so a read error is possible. CDR3 loop: CASRRMGGERFF. The CDR3, as DNA: TGTGCCAGCCGAAGGATGGGTGGTGAGCGGTTCTTC. V usage is TRBV7-9 and J usage is TRBJ2-1; D is undetermined. The CDR3 has 12 residues. Germline assignment: CDR1 SEHNR and CDR2 FQNEAQ (reference sequence).

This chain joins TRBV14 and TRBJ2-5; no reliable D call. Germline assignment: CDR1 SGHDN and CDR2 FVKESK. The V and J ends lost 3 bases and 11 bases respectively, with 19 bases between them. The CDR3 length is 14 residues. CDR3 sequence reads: CASSQGRYYNEQYF. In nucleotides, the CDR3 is TGTGCCAGCAGCCAGGGTAGGTACTACAATGAGCAGTACTTC.

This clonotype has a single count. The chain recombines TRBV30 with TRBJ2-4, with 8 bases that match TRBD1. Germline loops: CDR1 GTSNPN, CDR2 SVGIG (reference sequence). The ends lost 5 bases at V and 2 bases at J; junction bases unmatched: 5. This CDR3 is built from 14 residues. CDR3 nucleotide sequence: TGTGCCTGGGGACAGGGAGGCCCCAAAAACATTCAGTACTTC. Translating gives CAWGQGGPKNIQYF.

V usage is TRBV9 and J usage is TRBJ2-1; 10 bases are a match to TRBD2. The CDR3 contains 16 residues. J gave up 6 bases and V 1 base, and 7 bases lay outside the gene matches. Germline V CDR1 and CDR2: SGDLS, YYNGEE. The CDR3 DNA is TGTGCCAGCAGCGTATTAAGGCTAGCGGGAGTCAATGAGCAGTTCTTC. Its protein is CASSVLRLAGVNEQFF.

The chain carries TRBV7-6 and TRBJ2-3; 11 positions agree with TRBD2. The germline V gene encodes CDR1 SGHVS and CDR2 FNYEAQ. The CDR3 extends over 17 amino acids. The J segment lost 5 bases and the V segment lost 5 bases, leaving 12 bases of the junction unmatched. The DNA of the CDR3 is TGTGCCAGCAGCCCCTATAGCGGGAGGGCGGCCATAGATACGCAGTATTTT. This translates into CASSPYSGRAAIDTQYF. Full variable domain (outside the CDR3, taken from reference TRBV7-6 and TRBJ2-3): GAGVSQSPRYKVTKRGQDVALRCDPISGHVSLYWYRQALGQGPEFLTYFNYEAQQDKSGLPNDRFSAERPEGSISTLTIQRTEQRDSAMYRCASSPYSGRAAIDTQYFGPGTRLTVL.

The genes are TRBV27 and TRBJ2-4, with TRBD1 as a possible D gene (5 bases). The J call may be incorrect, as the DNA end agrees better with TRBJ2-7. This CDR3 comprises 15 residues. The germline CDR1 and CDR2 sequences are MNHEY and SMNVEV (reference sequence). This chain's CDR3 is CASSLKGPGPYEQYF. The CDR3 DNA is TGTGCCAGCAGTTTAAAAGGACCAGGGCCCTACGAGCAGTACTTC.

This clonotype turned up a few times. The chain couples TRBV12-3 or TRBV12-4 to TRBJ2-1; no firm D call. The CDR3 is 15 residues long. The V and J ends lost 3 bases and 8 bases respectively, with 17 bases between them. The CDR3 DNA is TGTGCCAGCAGTTTTGCGTGGGTACATGCGGATGAGCAGTTCTTC. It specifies CASSFAWVHADEQFF.

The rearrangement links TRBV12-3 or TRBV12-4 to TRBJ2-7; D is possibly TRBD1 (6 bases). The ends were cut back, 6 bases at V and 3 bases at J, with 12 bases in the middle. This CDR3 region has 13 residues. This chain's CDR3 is CASRTVDSYEQYF. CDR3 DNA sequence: TGTGCCAGCAGAACCGTGGACAGCTACGAGCAGTACTTC.

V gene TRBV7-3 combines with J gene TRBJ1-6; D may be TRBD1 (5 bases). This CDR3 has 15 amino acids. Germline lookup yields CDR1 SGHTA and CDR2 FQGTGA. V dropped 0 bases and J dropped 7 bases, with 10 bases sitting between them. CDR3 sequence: CASSLTGGTNSPLHF. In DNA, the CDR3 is TGTGCCAGCAGCTTAACGGGTGGGACCAATTCACCCCTCCACTTT.

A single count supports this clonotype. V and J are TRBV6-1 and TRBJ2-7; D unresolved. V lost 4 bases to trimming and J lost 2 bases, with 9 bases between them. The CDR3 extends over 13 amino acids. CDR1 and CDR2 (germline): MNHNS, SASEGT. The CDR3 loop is CASSGQTTYEQYF. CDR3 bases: TGTGCCAGCAGTGGGCAGACAACCTACGAGCAGTACTTC.

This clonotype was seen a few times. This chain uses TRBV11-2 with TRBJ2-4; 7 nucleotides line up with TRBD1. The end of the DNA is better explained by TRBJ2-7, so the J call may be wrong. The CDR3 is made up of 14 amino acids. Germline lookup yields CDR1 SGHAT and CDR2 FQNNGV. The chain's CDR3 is CASSNLRGLYEQYF. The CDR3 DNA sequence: TGTGCCAGCAGCAATCTAAGGGGGCTCTACGAGCAGTACTTC.

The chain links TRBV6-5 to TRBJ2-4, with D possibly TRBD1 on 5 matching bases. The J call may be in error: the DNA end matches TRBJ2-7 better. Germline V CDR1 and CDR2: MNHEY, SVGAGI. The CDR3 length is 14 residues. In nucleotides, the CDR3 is TGTGCCAGCAGTTACTCGATCACAGGCTACGAGCAGTACTTC. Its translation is CASSYSITGYEQYF.

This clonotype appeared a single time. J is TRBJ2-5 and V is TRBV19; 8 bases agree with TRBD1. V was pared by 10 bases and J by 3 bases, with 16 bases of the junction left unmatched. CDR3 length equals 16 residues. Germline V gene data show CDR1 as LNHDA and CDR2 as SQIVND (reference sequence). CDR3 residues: CATNAGIGQGEETQYF. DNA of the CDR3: TGTGCCACCAACGCGGGGATCGGACAGGGCGAAGAGACCCAGTACTTC.

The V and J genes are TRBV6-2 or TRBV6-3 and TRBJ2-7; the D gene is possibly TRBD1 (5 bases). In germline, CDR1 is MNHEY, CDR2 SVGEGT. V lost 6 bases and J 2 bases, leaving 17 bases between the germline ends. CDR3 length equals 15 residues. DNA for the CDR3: TGTGCCAGCAGGCCTGAGAGTTGGGGCGCCTACGAGCAGTACTTC. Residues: CASRPESWGAYEQYF.

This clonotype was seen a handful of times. The CDR3 is CASSFTYRGQETQYF. Written as DNA, the CDR3 is TGTGCCAGCAGCTTTACATACAGGGGCCAAGAGACCCAGTACTTC. V usage is TRBV5-6 and J usage is TRBJ2-5, with 7 bases matching TRBD1. In germline, CDR1 is SGHDT, CDR2 YYEEEE. The V and J ends lost 2 bases and 1 base, in that order; junction bases with no gene match: 5. The CDR3 has 15 amino acids.

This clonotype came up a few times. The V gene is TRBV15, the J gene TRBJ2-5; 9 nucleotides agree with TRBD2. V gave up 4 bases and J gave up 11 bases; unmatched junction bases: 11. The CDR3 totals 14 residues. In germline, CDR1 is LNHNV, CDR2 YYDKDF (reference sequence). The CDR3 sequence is CATSIHMGLAQQYF. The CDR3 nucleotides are TGTGCCACCAGCATCCACATGGGACTAGCCCAGCAGTACTTC.